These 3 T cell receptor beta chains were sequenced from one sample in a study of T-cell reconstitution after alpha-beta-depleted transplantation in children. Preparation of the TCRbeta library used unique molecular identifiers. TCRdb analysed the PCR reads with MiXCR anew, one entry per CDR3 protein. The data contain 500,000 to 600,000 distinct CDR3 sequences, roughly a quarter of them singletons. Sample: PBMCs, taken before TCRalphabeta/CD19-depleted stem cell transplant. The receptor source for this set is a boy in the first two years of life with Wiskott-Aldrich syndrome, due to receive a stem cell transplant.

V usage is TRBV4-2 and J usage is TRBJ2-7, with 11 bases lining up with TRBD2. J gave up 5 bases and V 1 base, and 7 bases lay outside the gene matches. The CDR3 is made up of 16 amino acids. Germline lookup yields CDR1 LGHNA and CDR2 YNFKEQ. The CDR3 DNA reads TGTGCCAGCAGCCAAGGTATGGGACTAGCGGAGGACGAGCAGTACTTC. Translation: CASSQGMGLAEDEQYF.

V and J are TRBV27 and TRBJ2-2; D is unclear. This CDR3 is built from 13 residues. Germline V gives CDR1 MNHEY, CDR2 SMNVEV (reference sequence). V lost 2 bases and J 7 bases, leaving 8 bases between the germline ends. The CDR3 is CASSLVNIGELFF. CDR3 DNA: TGTGCCAGCAGTTTAGTGAATATCGGGGAGCTGTTTTTT.

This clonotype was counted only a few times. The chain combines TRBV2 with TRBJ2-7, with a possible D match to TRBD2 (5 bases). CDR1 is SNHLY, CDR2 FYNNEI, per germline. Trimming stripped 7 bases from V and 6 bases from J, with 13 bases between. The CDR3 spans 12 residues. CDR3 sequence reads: CASTGSGSEQYF. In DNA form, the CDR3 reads TGTGCCAGCACGGGGTCAGGCAGCGAGCAGTACTTC.